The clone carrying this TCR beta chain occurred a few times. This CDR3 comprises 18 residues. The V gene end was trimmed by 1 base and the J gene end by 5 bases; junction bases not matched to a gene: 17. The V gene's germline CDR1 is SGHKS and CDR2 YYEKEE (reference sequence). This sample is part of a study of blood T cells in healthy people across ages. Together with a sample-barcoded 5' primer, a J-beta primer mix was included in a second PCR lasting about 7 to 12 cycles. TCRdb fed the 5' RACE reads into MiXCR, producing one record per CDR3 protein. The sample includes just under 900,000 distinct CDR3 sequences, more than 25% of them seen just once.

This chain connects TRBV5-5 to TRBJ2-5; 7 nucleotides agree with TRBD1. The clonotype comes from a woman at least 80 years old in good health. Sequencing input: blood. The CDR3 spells CASSLMSMAGGKKETQYF. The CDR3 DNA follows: TGTGCCAGCAGCTTGATGAGTATGGCAGGGGGAAAAAAGGAGACCCAGTACTTC.